The next 2 T cell receptor beta chains were all read from a single sample in a study of memory B cells and T cells in multiple sclerosis (dated by TCRdb to 2017 to 2018). The library relied on the immunoSEQ multiplex PCR assay. Not all clones reach the TCRdb copy of this immuneACCESS table, which keeps in-frame sequences only. Checked studies attribute under half of the gap to unresolved V genes and leave the rest unexplained. This sample has about 46,000 clones in its table, and approximately 80% of those were observed once. 0.9% to 1.3% of the sample comes from the top ten. Their antigens remain unidentified. Autoproliferating (CFSEdim) and non-proliferating (CFSEhi) T cell fractions were sequenced separately after stimulus-free culture of CFSE-labeled PBMCs. Altogether, 5x10^7 CFSE-labeled PBMCs were kept in culture for roughly 7 days with no stimulus, after which the replicate wells were combined.

The source material was PBMCs from blood kept in culture. The receptors come from a human donor with multiple sclerosis.

The chain couples TRBV30 to TRBJ1-5; D is unclear. The CDR3 length is 13 residues. Trimming shortened V by 6 bases and J by 6 bases, and 15 bases separated the two germline ends. The germline V gene has CDR1 GTSNPN and CDR2 SVGIG (reference sequence). CDR3 DNA: TGTGCCTGTCGTCGCGGTGTAGGTCAGCCCCAGCATTTT. It yields the protein CACRRGVGQPQHF.

The rearrangement links TRBV6-5 to TRBJ1-6; D unclear. The CDR3 sequence is 12 residues long. Germline CDR1 is MNHEY and CDR2 is SVGAGI. Trimming stripped 4 bases from V and 6 bases from J, with 4 bases between. CDR3 DNA sequence: TGTGCCAGCAGTTTCGGTAATTCACCCCTCCACTTT. Protein sequence: CASSFGNSPLHF.